The 28 T cell receptor beta chains listed next were all sequenced from one sample in a study of cytomegalovirus exposure and HLA in healthy donors. The PCR contained 60 Vbeta and 13 Jbeta primers. Libraries were prepared by immunoSEQ multiplex PCR; TCRdb keeps only in-frame clonotypes and omits some of them. The sample includes 100,000 to 150,000 clones, around four fifths seen only once; the top ten take approximately 28%. Sequenced sample: PBMCs. These receptors originate from a man aged 55 to 70 in good health and CMV-seropositive.

The genes are TRBV5-1 and TRBJ2-1; TRBD2 agrees at 7 bases. V lost 1 base and J lost 4; bases outside the gene matches: 5. Germline-derived CDR1 and CDR2 are SGHRS and YFSETQ. The CDR3 consists of 15 residues. This CDR3 reads CASSLFGTTYNEQFF. The CDR3 DNA reads TGCGCCAGCAGCTTGTTCGGGACTACATACAATGAGCAGTTCTTC.

On this clone itself: The same CDR3 is also encoded by other DNA sequences in this sample. J is TRBJ1-1 and V is TRBV18; no reliable D call. There are 13 residues in the CDR3. CDR1 KGHSH and CDR2 LQKENI come from the germline V gene. This CDR3 is CASGGQANTEAFF. The CDR3 DNA sequence: TGTGCAAGCGGCGGGCAGGCCAACACTGAAGCTTTCTTT.

The chain joins TRBV19 to TRBJ2-3; no clear D gene. The germline V and J ends were trimmed by 8 bases and 4 bases, with 7 bases remaining between them. The CDR3 contains 11 residues. Germline CDR1 LNHDA, CDR2 SQIVND (reference sequence). The CDR3 sequence: CASRLSDTQYF. CDR3 in DNA: TGTGCCAGTCGACTTTCAGATACGCAGTATTTT.

The count of this clone is one. The gene calls are TRBV6-5 and TRBJ1-1; no definite D call. This CDR3 contains 12 residues. Germline CDR1 is MNHEY and CDR2 is SVGAGI. With 5 bases removed from V and 5 bases from J, the gap between germline ends came to 9 bases. The CDR3 loop reads CASSGQYTEAFF. The DNA for the CDR3 is TGTGCCAGCAGTGGGCAGTATACTGAAGCTTTCTTT.

In this sample, this clone turned up once. This chain connects TRBV28 to TRBJ2-1; D may be TRBD2 (6 bases). Germline loops: CDR1 MDHEN, CDR2 SYDVKM. The CDR3 consists of 16 residues. The V gene lost 5 bases and the J gene lost 5 bases, with 19 bases spanning the gap. This chain's CDR3 is CASSPGLPVPDNEQFF. The CDR3 DNA reads TGTGCCAGCAGTCCGGGACTCCCGGTCCCTGACAATGAGCAGTTCTTC.

This clone turned up a few times. Its ends do not fully match the called genes, so a read error is possible. The chain has TRBV5-1 and TRBJ2-6; TRBD1 might be the D (5 bases). The CDR3 has 14 amino acids. Looked up from germline, CDR1 is SGHRS and CDR2 is YFSETQ. CDR3 residues: CASSAGSGANGLTF. CDR3 nucleotides: TGCGCCAGCAGCGCAGGCTCTGGGGCCAACGGCCTGACTTTC.

The rearrangement links TRBV12-5 to TRBJ2-7; D perhaps matches TRBD1 (6 bases). The CDR3 covers 14 residues. The V end was cut by 6 bases, the J end by 2 bases, with 14 bases between. From germline, CDR1 is LGHNT and CDR2 FRNRAP. For the CDR3, the DNA is TGTGCTAGTGGCCAAGGGGACATACCCTACGAGCAGTACTTC. This codes for CASGQGDIPYEQYF.

The rearrangement uses TRBV6-1 and TRBJ1-2; D unresolved. V was trimmed by 2 bases and J by 5 bases, leaving 9 bases between them. The CDR3 is 13 amino acids. Germline V lookup: CDR1 MNHNS, CDR2 SASEGT. For the CDR3, the DNA is TGTGCCAGCAGTGAAACATCCTTATATGGCTACACCTTC. Its protein is CASSETSLYGYTF.

The J gene is TRBJ2-7, the V gene TRBV9; 8 bases agree with TRBD1. The length of the CDR3 is 14 residues. V lost 3 bases to trimming and J lost 3 bases; unmatched junction nucleotides: 5. Germline-derived CDR1 and CDR2 are SGDLS and YYNGEE. CDR3 coding DNA: TGTGCCAGCAGCGCTGCGACAGGGGACTACGAGCAGTACTTC. Translating gives CASSAATGDYEQYF.

This clone was detected once. V and J are TRBV21-1 and TRBJ2-2; the DNA was not compared with TRBD1, the D call given in the table. TRBV21-1 is assigned pseudogene status. This CDR3 region has 16 residues. As DNA, the CDR3 is TGTGCCAGCAGCAAACGCAGGGTAGGGAACACCGGGGAGCTGTTTTTT. This encodes CASSKRRVGNTGELFF.

CDR3 in amino acids: CASRENRGSYYGYTF. CDR3 DNA: TGTGCCAGCAGGGAAAACAGGGGCTCGTACTATGGCTACACCTTC. The chain carries TRBV27 and TRBJ1-2, with TRBD1 matching over 7 bases. Germline-derived CDR1 and CDR2 are MNHEY and SMNVEV (reference sequence). The CDR3 is made up of 15 amino acids. After removal of 6 bases from V and 3 bases from J, the junction contained 10 bases not matched to a gene.

The V gene is TRBV9, the J gene TRBJ2-2; D remains ambiguous. Germline assignment: CDR1 SGDLS and CDR2 YYNGEE. V lost 4 bases, J lost 4 bases, and 11 bases lay in between. This CDR3 spans 14 amino acids. The CDR3 reads CASSPNAATGELFF. The CDR3 region has the DNA TGTGCCAGCAGCCCAAACGCGGCCACCGGGGAGCTGTTTTTT.

The chain carries TRBV6-5 and TRBJ1-5; D not resolved. V was trimmed by 5 bases and J by 3 bases, leaving 8 bases between them. The CDR3 sequence is 13 residues long. Germline-derived CDR1 and CDR2 are MNHEY and SVGAGI. The CDR3 loop reads CASSPGHNQPQHF. CDR3 bases: TGTGCCAGCAGTCCGGGTCACAATCAGCCCCAGCATTTT.

In its sample, this clone was seen once. The chain links TRBV28 to TRBJ2-4; TRBD1 matches 8 bases. Per germline, CDR1 MDHEN and CDR2 SYDVKM. V lost 8 bases, J lost 0 bases, and 6 bases stayed unmatched. The CDR3 spans 15 residues. The CDR3 coding sequence is TGTGCCAGCGGGACAGGACCGCTAGCCAAAAACATTCAGTACTTC. The encoded protein is CASGTGPLAKNIQYF.

The chain uses TRBV5-1 and TRBJ1-1; no firm D call. This CDR3 has 14 amino acids. Deletions cut 0 bases from V and 0 bases from J, with 6 bases between. Germline lookup yields CDR1 SGHRS and CDR2 YFSETQ. Here the CDR3 DNA reads TGCGCCAGCAGCTTGGAGGAGATGAACACTGAAGCTTTCTTT. Its translation is CASSLEEMNTEAFF.

This sequence joins TRBV19 and TRBJ1-2, with 7 bases aligning to TRBD1. The ends lost 5 bases at V and 6 bases at J; junction bases unmatched: 6. This CDR3 is built from 13 residues. The germline CDR1 and CDR2 sequences are LNHDA and SQIVND (reference sequence). The CDR3 loop is CASSRQGRDGYTF. The CDR3 nucleotides read TGTGCCAGTAGTCGACAGGGACGGGATGGCTACACCTTC.

The chain is built from TRBV6-5 and TRBJ1-1; 9 positions match TRBD1. Germline V gene lookup returns CDR1 MNHEY and CDR2 SVGAGI. J was trimmed by 11 bases and V by 4 bases; bases with no gene match: 8. The CDR3 length is 13 residues. The CDR3 DNA sequence: TGTGCCAGCAGTTTAACAGGGGGCTTGGAGGCTTTCTTT. It is translated as CASSLTGGLEAFF.

The chain recombines TRBV5-1 with TRBJ1-6; D unclear. Germline V lookup: CDR1 SGHRS, CDR2 YFSETQ. The CDR3 is made up of 16 amino acids. With 3 bases removed from V and 7 bases from J, the gap between germline ends came to 17 bases. CDR3 amino acids: CASSSEGIQANSPLHF. The CDR3 nucleotides read TGCGCCAGCAGCTCCGAGGGCATCCAGGCAAATTCACCCCTCCACTTT.

This clone appeared once. This chain connects TRBV11-2 to TRBJ2-3; TRBD2 matches at 9 bases. The germline V gene has CDR1 SGHAT and CDR2 FQNNGV. The CDR3 contains 18 residues. The V and J ends lost 3 bases and 0 bases, in that order; junction bases with no gene match: 10. The CDR3 sequence: CASSFRAGGPSSTDTQYF. The CDR3 bases are TGTGCCAGCAGCTTTAGAGCGGGGGGCCCCTCCAGCACAGATACGCAGTATTTT.

V is TRBV5-1 and J is TRBJ1-1, with a possible D match to TRBD1 (6 bases). This CDR3 contains 15 residues. Trimming removed 4 bases from V and 4 bases from J, with 17 bases in between. Looked up from germline, CDR1 is SGHRS and CDR2 is YFSETQ. The CDR3: CASSELTGYGTEAFF. The DNA of the CDR3 is TGCGCCAGCAGCGAACTGACAGGATACGGCACTGAAGCTTTCTTT.

The chain combines TRBV2 with TRBJ1-1, with TRBD1 matching over 8 bases. This CDR3 has 14 residues. J gave up 5 bases and V 9 bases, and 11 bases lay outside the gene matches. The germline CDR1 and CDR2 sequences are SNHLY and FYNNEI. This CDR3 is CASATGTGVTEAFF. The DNA for the CDR3 is TGTGCCAGTGCTACCGGGACAGGAGTGACTGAAGCTTTCTTT.

The rearrangement uses TRBV12-2 and TRBJ1-2; the table's D call, TRBD1, was not checked against the DNA. TRBV12-2 is a pseudogene. The CDR3 runs to 15 residues. Here the CDR3 reads CASRFRGTGVRGYTF. The DNA for the CDR3 is TGTGCAAGTCGCTTTCGGGGGACAGGGGTTCGTGGCTACACCTTC.

The chain joins TRBV9 to TRBJ2-1, with 8 bases lining up with TRBD1. The CDR3 is 15 amino acids. V lost 3 bases and J lost 5; bases outside the gene matches: 7. Germline CDR1 and CDR2: SGDLS and YYNGEE. This chain's CDR3 is CASSGRTGNHNEQFF. The CDR3 coding sequence is TGTGCCAGCAGCGGGAGGACAGGGAATCACAATGAGCAGTTCTTC.

This clone came up many times. V usage is TRBV28 and J usage is TRBJ1-2; 7 bases are a match to TRBD1. The CDR3 contains 14 residues. Germline V gene lookup returns CDR1 MDHEN and CDR2 SYDVKM. V shed 6 bases and J 5 bases; nucleotides not matched to a gene: 9. In nucleotides, the CDR3 is TGTGCCAGCAGCCGAAGACAGGGTCGGTATGGCTACACCTTC. Its translation is CASSRRQGRYGYTF.

The rearrangement uses TRBV28 and TRBJ1-4; D gene uncertain. This CDR3 has 13 residues. Trimming took 6 bases from V and 3 from J, leaving 8 bases between them. Germline V CDR1 and CDR2: MDHEN, SYDVKM. CDR3 DNA sequence: TGTGCCAGCAGGAGGGCGGCTAATGAAAAACTGTTTTTT. It encodes CASRRAANEKLFF.

V is TRBV11-1 and J is TRBJ2-2; 9 bases line up with TRBD1. Trimming cost V 6 bases and J 5 bases; bases outside gene matches: 7. CDR1 and CDR2 from the germline V gene are SGHAT and FQDESV (reference sequence). There are 15 residues in the CDR3. CDR3 sequence reads: CASSYQTGGTGELFF. As DNA, the CDR3 is TGTGCCAGCAGTTATCAGACAGGGGGTACCGGGGAGCTGTTTTTT. Using reference TRBV11-1 and TRBJ2-2 for the parts outside the CDR3, the full variable domain is EAEVAQSPRYKITEKSQAVAFWCDPISGHATLYWYRQILGQGPELLVQFQDESVVDDSQLPKDRFSAERLKGVDSTLKIQPAELGDSAMYLCASSYQTGGTGELFFGEGSRLTVL.

This sequence joins TRBV4-2 and TRBJ2-2; D is possibly TRBD2 (6 bases). This CDR3 is built from 17 residues. Germline loops: CDR1 LGHNA, CDR2 YNFKEQ. V was pared by 0 bases and J by 2 bases, with 13 bases between. CDR3 in amino acids: CASSQDLERANTGELFF. The CDR3 DNA reads as TGTGCCAGCAGCCAAGATCTCGAGCGGGCCAACACCGGGGAGCTGTTTTTT.

The chain couples TRBV28 to TRBJ2-3; 7 bases are a match to TRBD1. Losses at the gene ends were 8 bases for V and 3 bases for J; bases not matched to a gene: 8. The germline gives CDR1 MDHEN, CDR2 SYDVKM. CDR3 length: 14 residues. CDR3 nucleotide sequence: TGTGCCAGCCCCATCCGACAGGGAACAGATACGCAGTATTTT. It specifies CASPIRQGTDTQYF.